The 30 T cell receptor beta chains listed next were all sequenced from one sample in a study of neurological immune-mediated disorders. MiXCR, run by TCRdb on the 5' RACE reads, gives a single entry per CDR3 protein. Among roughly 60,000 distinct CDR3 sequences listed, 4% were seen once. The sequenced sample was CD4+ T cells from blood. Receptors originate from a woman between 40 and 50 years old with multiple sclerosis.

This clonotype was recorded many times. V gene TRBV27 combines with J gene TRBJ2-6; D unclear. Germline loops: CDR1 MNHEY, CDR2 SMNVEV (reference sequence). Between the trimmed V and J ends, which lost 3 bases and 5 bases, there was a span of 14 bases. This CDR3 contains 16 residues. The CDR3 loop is CASSFVIQYRANVLTF. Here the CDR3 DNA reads TGTGCCAGCAGTTTCGTCATCCAGTACCGGGCCAACGTCCTGACTTTC.

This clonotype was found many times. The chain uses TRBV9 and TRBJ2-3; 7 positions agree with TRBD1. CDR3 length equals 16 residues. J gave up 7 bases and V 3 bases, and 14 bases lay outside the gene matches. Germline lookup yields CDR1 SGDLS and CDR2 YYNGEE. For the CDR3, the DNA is TGTGCCAGCAGCGCGGCCCCGACAGGGTATTTTAATACGCAGTATTTT. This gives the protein CASSAAPTGYFNTQYF.

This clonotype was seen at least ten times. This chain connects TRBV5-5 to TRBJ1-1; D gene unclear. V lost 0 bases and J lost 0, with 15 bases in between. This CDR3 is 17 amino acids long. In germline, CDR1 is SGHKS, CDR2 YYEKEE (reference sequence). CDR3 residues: CASSLGPSPALNTEAFF. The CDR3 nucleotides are TGTGCCAGCAGCTTGGGGCCCTCTCCCGCGCTGAACACTGAAGCTTTCTTT.

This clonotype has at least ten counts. The CDR3 reads CASSRGTGGNNEQFF. DNA for the CDR3: TGTGCCAGCTCACGTGGGACAGGGGGCAACAATGAGCAGTTCTTC. This chain connects TRBV18 to TRBJ2-1; TRBD1 aligns across 12 bases. CDR3 length equals 15 residues. In germline, CDR1 is KGHSH, CDR2 LQKENI. V shed 4 bases, J shed 5 bases, and the junction held 3 bases outside the gene matches. Supplemented by reference TRBV18 and TRBJ2-1, the full variable domain reads NAGVMQNPRHLVRRRGQEARLRCSPMKGHSHVYWYRQLPEEGLKFMVYLQKENIIDESGMPKERFSAEFPKEGPSILRIQQVVRGDSAAYFCASSRGTGGNNEQFFGPGTRLTVL.

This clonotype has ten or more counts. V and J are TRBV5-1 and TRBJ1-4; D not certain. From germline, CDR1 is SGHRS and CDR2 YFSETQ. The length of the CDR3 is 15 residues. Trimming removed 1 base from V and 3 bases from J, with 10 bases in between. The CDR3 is CASSLWGNPNEKLFF. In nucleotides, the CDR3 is TGCGCCAGCAGCTTGTGGGGAAACCCTAATGAAAAACTGTTTTTT.

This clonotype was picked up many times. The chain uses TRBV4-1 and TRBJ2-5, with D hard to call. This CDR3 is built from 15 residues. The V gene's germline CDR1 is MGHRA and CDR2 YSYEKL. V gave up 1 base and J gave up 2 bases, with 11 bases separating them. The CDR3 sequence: CASSQAWRLQETQYF. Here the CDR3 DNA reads TGCGCCAGCAGCCAAGCGTGGCGGTTACAAGAGACCCAGTACTTC.

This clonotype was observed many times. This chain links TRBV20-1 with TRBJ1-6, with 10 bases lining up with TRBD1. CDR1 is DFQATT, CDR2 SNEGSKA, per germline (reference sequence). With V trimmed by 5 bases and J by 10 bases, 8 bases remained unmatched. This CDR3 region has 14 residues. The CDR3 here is CSASQDRGQSPLHF. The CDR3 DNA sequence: TGCAGTGCTTCCCAAGACAGGGGGCAATCACCCCTCCACTTT.

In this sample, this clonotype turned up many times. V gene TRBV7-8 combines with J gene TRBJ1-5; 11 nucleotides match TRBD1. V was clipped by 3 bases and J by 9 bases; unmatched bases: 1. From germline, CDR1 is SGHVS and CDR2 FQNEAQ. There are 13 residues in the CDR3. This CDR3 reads CASSLGQGGPQHF. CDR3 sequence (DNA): TGTGCCAGCAGCTTGGGACAGGGGGGGCCCCAGCATTTT. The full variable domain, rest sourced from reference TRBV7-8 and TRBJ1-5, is GAGVSQSPRYKVAKRGQDVALRCDPISGHVSLFWYQQALGQGPEFLTYFQNEAQLDKSGLPSDRFFAERPEGSVSTLKIQRTQQEDSAVYLCASSLGQGGPQHFGDGTRLSIL.

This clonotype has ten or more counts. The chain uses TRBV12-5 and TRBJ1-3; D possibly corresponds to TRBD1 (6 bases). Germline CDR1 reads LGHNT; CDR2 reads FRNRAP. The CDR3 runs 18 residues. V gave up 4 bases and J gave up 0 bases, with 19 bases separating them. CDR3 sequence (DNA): TGTGCTAGTGGTTCGATGCCCGAGGGGGTACCCTCTGGAAACACCATATATTTT. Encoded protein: CASGSMPEGVPSGNTIYF.

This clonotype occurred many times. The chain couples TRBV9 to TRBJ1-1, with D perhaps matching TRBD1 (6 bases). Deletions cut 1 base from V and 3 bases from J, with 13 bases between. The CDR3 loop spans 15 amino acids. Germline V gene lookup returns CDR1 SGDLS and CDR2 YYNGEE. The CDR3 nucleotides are TGTGCCAGCAGCGTAAGGGGGGGGGATGACACTGAAGCTTTCTTT. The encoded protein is CASSVRGGDDTEAFF.

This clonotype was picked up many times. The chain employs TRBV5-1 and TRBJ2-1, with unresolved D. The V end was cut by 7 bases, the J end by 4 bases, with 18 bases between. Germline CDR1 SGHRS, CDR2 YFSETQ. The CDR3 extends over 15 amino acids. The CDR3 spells CASRRHDGLYNEQFF. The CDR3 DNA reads TGCGCCAGCCGCCGACATGACGGGCTTTACAATGAGCAGTTCTTC.

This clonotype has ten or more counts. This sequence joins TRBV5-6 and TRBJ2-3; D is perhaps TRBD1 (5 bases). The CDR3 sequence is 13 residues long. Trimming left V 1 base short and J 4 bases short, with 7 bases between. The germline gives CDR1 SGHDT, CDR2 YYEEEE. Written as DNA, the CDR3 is TGTGCCAGCAGCTTGAGGGGTTCAGATACGCAGTATTTT. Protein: CASSLRGSDTQYF.

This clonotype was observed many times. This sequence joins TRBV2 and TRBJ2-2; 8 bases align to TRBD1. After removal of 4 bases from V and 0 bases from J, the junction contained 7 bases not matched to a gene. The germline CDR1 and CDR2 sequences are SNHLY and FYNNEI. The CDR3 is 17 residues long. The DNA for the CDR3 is TGTGCCAGCAGTGTTTCGAGACAGGGGTCGAACACCGGGGAGCTGTTTTTT. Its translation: CASSVSRQGSNTGELFF.

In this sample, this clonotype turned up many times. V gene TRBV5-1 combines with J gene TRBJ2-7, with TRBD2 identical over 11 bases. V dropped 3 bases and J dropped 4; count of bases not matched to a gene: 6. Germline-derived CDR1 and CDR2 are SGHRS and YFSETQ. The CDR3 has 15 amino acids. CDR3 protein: CASSSRTSGRYEQYF. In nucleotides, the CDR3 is TGCGCCAGCAGCTCCCGGACTAGCGGGCGATACGAGCAGTACTTC.

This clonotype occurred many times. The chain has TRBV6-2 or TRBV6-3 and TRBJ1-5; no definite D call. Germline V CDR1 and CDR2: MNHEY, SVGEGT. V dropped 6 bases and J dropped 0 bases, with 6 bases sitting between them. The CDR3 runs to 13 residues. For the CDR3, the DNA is TGTGCCAGCAGGGAATATAGCAATCAGCCCCAGCATTTT. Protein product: CASREYSNQPQHF.

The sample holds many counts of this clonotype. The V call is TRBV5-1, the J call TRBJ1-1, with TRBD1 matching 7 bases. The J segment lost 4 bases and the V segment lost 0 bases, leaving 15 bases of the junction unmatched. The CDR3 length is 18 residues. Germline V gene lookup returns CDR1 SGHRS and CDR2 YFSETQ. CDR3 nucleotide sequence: TGCGCCAGCAGCTTGGGCGCAAAGACAGGGAGGCAGTTCACTGAAGCTTTCTTT. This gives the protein CASSLGAKTGRQFTEAFF.

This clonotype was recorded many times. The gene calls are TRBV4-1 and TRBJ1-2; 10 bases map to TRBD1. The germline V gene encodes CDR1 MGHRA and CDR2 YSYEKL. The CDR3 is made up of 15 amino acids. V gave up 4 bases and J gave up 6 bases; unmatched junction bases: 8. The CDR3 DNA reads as TGCGCCAGCAGCCCCGGGACAGGGGAGGCGGATGGCTACACCTTC. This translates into CASSPGTGEADGYTF.

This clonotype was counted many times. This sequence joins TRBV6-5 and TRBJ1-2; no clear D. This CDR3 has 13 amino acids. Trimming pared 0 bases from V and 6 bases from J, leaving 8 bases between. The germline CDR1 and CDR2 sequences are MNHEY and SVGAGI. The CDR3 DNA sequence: TGTGCCAGCAGTTACTCGAAGGAAAATGGCTACACCTTC. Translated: CASSYSKENGYTF.

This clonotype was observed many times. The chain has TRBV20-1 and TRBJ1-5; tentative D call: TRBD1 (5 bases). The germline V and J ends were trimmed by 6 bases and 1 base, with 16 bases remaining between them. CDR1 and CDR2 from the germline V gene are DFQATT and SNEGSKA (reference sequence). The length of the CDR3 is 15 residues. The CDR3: CSARPSGYSNQPQHF. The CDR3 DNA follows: TGCAGTGCCAGACCCTCAGGGTACAGCAATCAGCCCCAGCATTTT.

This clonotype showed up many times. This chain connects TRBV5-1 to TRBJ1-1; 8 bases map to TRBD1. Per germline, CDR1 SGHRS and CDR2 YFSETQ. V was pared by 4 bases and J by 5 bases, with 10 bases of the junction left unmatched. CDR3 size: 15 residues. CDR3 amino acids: CASSEQGGGRTEAFF. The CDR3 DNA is TGCGCCAGCAGCGAACAGGGGGGAGGACGAACTGAAGCTTTCTTT.

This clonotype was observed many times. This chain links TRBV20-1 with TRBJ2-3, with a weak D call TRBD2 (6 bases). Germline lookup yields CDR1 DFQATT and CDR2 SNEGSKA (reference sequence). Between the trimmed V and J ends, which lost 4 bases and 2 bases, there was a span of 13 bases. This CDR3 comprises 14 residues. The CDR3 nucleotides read TGCAGTGCTATTCCCTTACTAGCCACAGATACGCAGTATTTT. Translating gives CSAIPLLATDTQYF.

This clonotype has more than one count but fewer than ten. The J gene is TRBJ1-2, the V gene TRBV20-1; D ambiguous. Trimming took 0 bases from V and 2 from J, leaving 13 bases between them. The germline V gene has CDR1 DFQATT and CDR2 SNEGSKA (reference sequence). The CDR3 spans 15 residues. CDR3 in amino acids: CSARDAEQMNYGYTF. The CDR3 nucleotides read TGCAGTGCTAGAGATGCCGAACAGATGAACTATGGCTACACCTTC.

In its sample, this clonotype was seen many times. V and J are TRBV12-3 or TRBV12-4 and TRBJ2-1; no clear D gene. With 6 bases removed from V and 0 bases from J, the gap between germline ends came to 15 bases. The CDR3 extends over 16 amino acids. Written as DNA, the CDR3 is TGTGCCAGCAGGGGCGGTCCCTGGAGCTCCTACAATGAGCAGTTCTTC. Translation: CASRGGPWSSYNEQFF.

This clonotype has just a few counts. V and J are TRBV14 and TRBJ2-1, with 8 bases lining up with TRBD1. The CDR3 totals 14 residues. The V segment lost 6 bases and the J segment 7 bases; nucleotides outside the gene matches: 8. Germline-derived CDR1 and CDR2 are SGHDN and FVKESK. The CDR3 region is CASRNRGERNEQFF. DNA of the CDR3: TGTGCCAGCAGAAACAGGGGGGAGAGGAATGAGCAGTTCTTC. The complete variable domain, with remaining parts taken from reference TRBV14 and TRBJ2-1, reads EAGVTQFPSHSVIEKGQTVTLRCDPISGHDNLYWYRRVMGKEIKFLLHFVKESKQDESGMPNNRFLAERTGGTYSTLKVQPAELEDSGVYFCASRNRGERNEQFFGPGTRLTVL.

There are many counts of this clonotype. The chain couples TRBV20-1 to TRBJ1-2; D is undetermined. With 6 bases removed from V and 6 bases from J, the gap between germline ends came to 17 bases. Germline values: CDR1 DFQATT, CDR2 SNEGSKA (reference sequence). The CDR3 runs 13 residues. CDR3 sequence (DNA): TGCAGTGCCCCGGGCGGGATAACCAATGGCTACACCTTC. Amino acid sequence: CSAPGGITNGYTF.

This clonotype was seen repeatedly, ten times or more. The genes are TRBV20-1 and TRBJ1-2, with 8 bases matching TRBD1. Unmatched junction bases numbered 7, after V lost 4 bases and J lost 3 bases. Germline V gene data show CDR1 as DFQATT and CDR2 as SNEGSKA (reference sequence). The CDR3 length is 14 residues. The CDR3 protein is CSATRDRNYYGYTF. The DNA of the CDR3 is TGCAGTGCTACCAGGGACAGGAATTACTATGGCTACACCTTC.

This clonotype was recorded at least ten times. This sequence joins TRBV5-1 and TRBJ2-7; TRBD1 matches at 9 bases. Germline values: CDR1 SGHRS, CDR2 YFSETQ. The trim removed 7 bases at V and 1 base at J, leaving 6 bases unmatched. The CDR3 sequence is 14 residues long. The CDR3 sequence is CASSGTGLSYEQYF. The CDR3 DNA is TGCGCCAGCTCCGGGACAGGGTTATCCTACGAGCAGTACTTC.

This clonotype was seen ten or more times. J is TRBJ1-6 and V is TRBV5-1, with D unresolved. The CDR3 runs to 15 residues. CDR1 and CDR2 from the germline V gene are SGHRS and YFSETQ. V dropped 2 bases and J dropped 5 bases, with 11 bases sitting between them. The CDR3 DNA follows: TGCGCCAGCAGCTTCTTAGGACGGGATAATTCACCCCTCCACTTT. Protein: CASSFLGRDNSPLHF.

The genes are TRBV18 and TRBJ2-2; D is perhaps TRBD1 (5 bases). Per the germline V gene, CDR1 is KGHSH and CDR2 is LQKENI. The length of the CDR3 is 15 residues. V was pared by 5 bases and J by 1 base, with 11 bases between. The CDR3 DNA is TGTGCCAGCTCATCCGGACACATGAACACCGGGGAGCTGTTTTTT. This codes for CASSSGHMNTGELFF.

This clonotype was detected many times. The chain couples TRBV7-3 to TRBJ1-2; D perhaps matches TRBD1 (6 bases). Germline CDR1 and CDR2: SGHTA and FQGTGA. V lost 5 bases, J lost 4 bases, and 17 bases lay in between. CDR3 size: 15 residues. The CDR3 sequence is CASSAGGQYIYGYTF. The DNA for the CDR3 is TGTGCCAGCAGCGCCGGCGGACAGTACATCTATGGCTACACCTTC.